This T cell receptor (beta chain) was recorded in a study of cytomegalovirus exposure and HLA in healthy donors (dated by TCRdb to the late 2010s). The study in broad terms: According to an earlier analysis of 587 of the donors, about 179 million T cells yielded some 120 million unique TCR beta sequences and more than 250 Gb of sequence data. An early release covering roughly 640 HLA-typed donors comprised roughly 300 gigabases of sequencing data and tens of millions of unique TCR sequences. Of the roughly 400 genotyped donors, around 81% fell in the genetic ancestry cluster associated with self-reported Caucasian donors. The study aimed to test whether cataloging public T cell receptors could reveal signatures of past pathogen exposure. The study used immunosequencing to profile the T cell repertoires of hundreds of subjects and linked those repertoires to cytomegalovirus serostatus. Besides the first cohort of more than 650 subjects, a separate validation cohort made up of roughly 120 different subjects was used. To predict cytomegalovirus infection status, the study brought together high-throughput TCR immunosequencing, statistical association of individual TCRs with disease status, and machine learning. A later analysis re-examined previously published TCR beta repertoires from just over 650 donors and added high-resolution HLA genotyping to investigate patterns of TCR occurrence. Rather than using new phenotypic data, the later analysis identified candidate immune exposures from TCR beta sequences and from how often those sequences occurred across donors. To decide whether each TCR beta V gene segment behaved as functional or pseudogenic, an earlier analysis of approximately 620 of the donors relied on high-throughput TCR beta sequencing. Donor age, sex, ethnicity and CMV serostatus were compiled alongside the repertoire data. A later genetic analysis used genome-wide SNP genotypes for about 55% of the 666 donors, treating that subset as a discovery cohort. All discovery cohort repertoires had been generated using a single sequencing platform. HLA typing covered class I and class II loci at four-digit resolution. Typing coverage varied by locus: roughly 629-630 donors for A, B, C, DRB1 and DQB1; roughly 510 for DQA1; 606 for DPA1; roughly 450 for DPB1. Because of strong linkage in the cohort, 4 to 6 DR-DQ haplotypes were treated as single units for association and clustering. Among 398 genotyped donors of the cohort, an average of approximately 230,000 unique TCR beta nucleotide sequences were sequenced per donor, 15% to 20% of them non-productive.

Library method: the immunoSEQ multiplex PCR assay. The multiplex PCR relied on a mix of 60 forward primers for TCR Vbeta segments and 13 reverse primers for TCR Jbeta segments. Amplification of the CDR3 region of rearranged TCR beta genes was performed with a multiplex PCR assay on genomic DNA. On the Illumina HiSeq System, the amplified TCR beta libraries were sequenced as 87-base-pair reads. The paper's data handling went like this. Across the 640 or so repertoires, a later analysis counted about 81 million unique TCR beta chains, approximately 12 million of which were shared by at least two donors. Raw reads were error-corrected and collapsed into unique sequences with a nearest-neighbor algorithm that merged closely related sequences to remove PCR and sequencing errors. Alignment of CDR3 sequences to IMGT reference sequences was used to assign V, D and J gene segments. For a sequence to be retained, at least a six-nucleotide match to both a V gene segment and a J gene segment was required. A rearrangement counted as productive if the CDR3 had no stop codons and remained in frame with V and J, and every other rearrangement counted as non-productive. Following IMGT convention, CDR3 was defined as the stretch from the second conserved V-encoded cysteine to the conserved J-encoded phenylalanine. The earlier analysis of more than 450 of the donors excluded sequences that lacked an unambiguous match to a single V gene segment. An earlier analysis of roughly 590 of the donors called V segments functional above 56.7% productive rearrangements and segregating when the between-donor standard deviation exceeded 5%. A statistical classification framework was built to diagnose cytomegalovirus status from the catalog of TCR beta chain sequences. A later analysis assigned V and J genes by comparing TCR nucleotide sequences with IMGT/GENE-DB human TR gene sequences. The TCRdist pipeline was used in a later analysis to assign CDR3 sequences and most-parsimonious VDJ recombination scenarios. In a later analysis, each TCR beta chain was defined by its CDR3 amino acid sequence together with its V-gene family, and reads without a unique V-gene family were excluded. In a later analysis, 450 to 600 highly shared, low-generation-probability nucleotide sequences were removed to address suspected cross-contamination and a sequencing artifact. A later analysis calculated a clonal expansion index for each public chain from normalized within-repertoire ranks of inferred template counts. Generation probabilities in a later analysis came from a VDJ recombination model fitted to out-of-frame rearrangements, and those results were checked against IGoR. In a later analysis, TCR-TCR, TCR-HLA and TCR-CMV co-occurrence was scored with hypergeometric tests, and a repertoire-size bias correction was applied to TCR pairs. False discovery rates were estimated in a later analysis by permuting HLA or CMV assignments 20 times. A later analysis grouped co-occurring TCRs with DBSCAN, adding TCRdist sequence similarity when clustering within HLA-allele-positive subsets. Repertoires with fewer than 30,000 or more than 120,000 public chains were left out of co-occurrence clustering, as were about five repertoires with anomalous nucleotide sharing. TCRdb provides this immuneACCESS table in a form limited to in-frame rearrangements. Some clones are lacking; in checked studies, under half of them reflect an unresolved V gene, and why the rest are absent is not known. The V and J calls and the clone size are those of that table, but D and trimming were determined from the DNA. The sample table contains about 93,000 clones; only one count was recorded for over 75% of them. Of the sample, about 6.8% is held by the ten largest clones.

With regard to this clone: There is no known antigen for this receptor. One base away there is no much larger clone; base qualities are not given.

The cohort comprised under 700 healthy bone marrow donors. At the time of sampling, every cohort member was nominally healthy, though immune exposures that went unrecorded were likely present. The donor was CMV seronegative and was included in the group of several hundred seronegative cohort members. Each donor provided a peripheral blood sample, and peripheral blood mononuclear cells were used for TCR beta sequencing. Genomic DNA was extracted from the blood cell samples with the Qiagen DNeasy Blood Extraction Kit. The junction shows trimming of 0 bases on V and 3 bases on J, plus 6 bases between the germline ends. The CDR3 runs 13 residues from the cysteine to the phenylalanine. Kept here is only the CDR3 DNA, which spans 39 bases and is read in frame from base 1. As encoded in the germline V gene, CDR1 is SGHVS while CDR2 is FNYEAQ. Results the study describes overall, beyond this receptor: Because HLA typing was unavailable for some donors at each locus, only the typed subset was used in association tests. A later analysis associated 15,000 to 20,000 TCR beta sequences with specific HLA alleles at a false discovery rate of 0.05. Linkage disequilibrium might explain the correlated functional status among segregating V segments, but an unknown experimental factor could not be excluded. Most TCR sequences were observed very rarely across donors, whereas some public TCRs were present in many individuals. In a later analysis, the rate of TCR association differed among HLA loci, with DRB1 alleles having the most associated TCRs and HLA-C alleles having the fewest. The sequencing pipeline was judged likely to have produced a cluster of highly shared sequence variants as a technical artifact. Most CMV-associated TCR beta chains appeared to be HLA-restricted in a later analysis, and the HLA associations seemed to be driven largely by CMV exposure. Immune exposure information for the cohort was limited to CMV serostatus. A later analysis reported that several top co-occurrence clusters appeared linked to parvovirus B19, influenza, CMV and Epstein-Barr virus. A further reported finding was that TCR beta sequences accurately predicted the HLA-A and HLA-B alleles for most subjects in the first cohort. A later analysis found that HLA-associated TCR beta chains were more clonally expanded and had lower generation probabilities than equally common non-associated chains. Presence/absence analyses assumed roughly uniform sequencing depth across donors, an assumption that may not hold. It was suggested by the authors that the approach could potentially be generalized to other disease states and immunological phenotypes. The 87-base-pair reads could not distinguish some IMGT-functional V segments, including TRBV6-2 and TRBV6-3, so those segments were excluded. Cytomegalovirus status was reported to be diagnosed by the classifier with high specificity and sensitivity in both the original and validation cohorts. The cohort was sequenced for TCR beta chains only, and without alpha or paired-chain data the features that could be detected were limited. In an earlier analysis of some 540 of the donors, most TCR beta V segments appeared in productive rearrangements about 87% or about 30% of the time, broadly matching IMGT annotations. Three of the identified cytomegalovirus-associated TCR beta chains were confirmed in vitro to be specific for cytomegalovirus antigens. Some 16 rarely observed V segments, including chromosome 9 orphons, were excluded from the earlier analysis of several hundred of the donors because counts were too low. A later genetic analysis reported fewer N-insertions in productive TCRs among donors in an Asian-associated ancestry cluster than the approximately 670-donor mean. An association between a missense DCLRE1C variant and V-gene and J-gene trimming of TCR beta chains was found in a later genetic analysis and replicated in an independent cohort. The study listed 150 to 200 TCR beta chains as associated with cytomegalovirus. When HLA alleles, especially DR and DQ, strongly co-occurred, attributing TCR associations to individual alleles was difficult.

The sequence is built from TRBV7-6 and TRBJ2-7; no D gene call is confident. The material sequenced was PBMCs. The TCR was taken from a man aged 30 to 45 in good health and CMV-seronegative. In nucleotides, the sequence is TGTGCCAGCAGCTTAGCCGAGAGCTACGAGCAGTACTTC. This codes for CASSLAESYEQYF.